The 12 T cell receptor beta chains presented below share a single source sample, sequenced in a study of regulatory T cells in long-lasting Graves disease. TCR beta libraries were built with iRepertoire HTBI primers and Arm-PCR of CDR3 regions. Via MiXCR, TCRdb re-called the multiplex PCR reads, giving one row per CDR3 protein. The table lists more than 400,000 distinct CDR3 sequences, under 20% of them singletons. Time point: newly diagnosed GD, antithyroid drugs for less than 3 months. RNA isolated from PBMCs was used to make the TCR library. These data were also reused for a study on T cells in Graves' hyperthyroidism and ophthalmopathy.

Material: peripheral blood mononuclear cells (PBMCs), obtained at new diagnosis, from a patient treated with antithyroid drugs. Every receptor here comes from a man aged 40-55 years with Graves disease.

This clonotype was seen repeatedly, ten times or more. The genes are TRBV28 and TRBJ2-6; D remains unclear. Trimming pared 5 bases from V and 4 bases from J, leaving 6 bases between. CDR1 is MDHEN, CDR2 SYDVKM, per germline. The length of the CDR3 is 13 residues. CDR3 amino acids: CASSPAGANVLTF. DNA of the CDR3: TGTGCCAGCAGTCCGGCGGGGGCCAACGTCCTGACTTTC.

Concerning this clonotype: Since a far larger clone is one base different, this is likely a read error. Given the absence of the conserved phenylalanine or tryptophan at the CDR3 end, a read error is likely. This chain uses TRBV7-9 with TRBJ2-2; TRBD1 matches 10 bases. Germline assignment: CDR1 SEHNR and CDR2 FQNEAQ (reference sequence). V shed 4 bases and J 5 bases; nucleotides not matched to a gene: 4. The length of the CDR3 is 15 residues. CDR3 DNA: TGTGCCAGCAGCTCTTGGACAGGGGGAACCGGGGAGCTGTTTCTT. This translates into CASSSWTGGTGELFL.

This clonotype was seen repeatedly, ten times or more. The chain employs TRBV5-1 and TRBJ2-3; 9 bases are shared with TRBD2. V dropped 0 bases and J dropped 0; count of bases not matched to a gene: 2. The CDR3 is 16 amino acids. CDR1 and CDR2 from the germline V gene are SGHRS and YFSETQ. The CDR3 bases are TGCGCCAGCAGCTTGGCTAGCGGGAAAAGCACAGATACGCAGTATTTT. This gives the protein CASSLASGKSTDTQYF.

To note about this clonotype: At one end, the junction sequence differs from germline, possibly due to a read error. V is TRBV20-1 and J is TRBJ2-5; unclear D gene. The CDR3 totals 13 residues. Germline V gives CDR1 DFQATT, CDR2 SNEGSKA (reference sequence). Here the CDR3 reads CNAEILSPETQYF. Here the CDR3 DNA reads TGCAATGCTGAAATACTATCCCCCGAGACCCAGTACTTC.

In this sample, this clonotype turned up a few times. The chain links TRBV4-2 to TRBJ2-1; 12 positions agree with TRBD1. CDR3 length: 19 residues. The V gene's germline CDR1 is LGHNA and CDR2 YNFKEQ. The V gene end was trimmed by 0 bases and the J gene end by 0 bases; junction bases not matched to a gene: 6. CDR3 in DNA: TGTGCCAGCAGCCAAGAGGGGACAGGGGGCTTAGGCTCCTACAATGAGCAGTTCTTC. It is translated as CASSQEGTGGLGSYNEQFF.

J is TRBJ2-2 and V is TRBV5-6; possible D gene TRBD1, 6 bases. The V end lost 2 bases, the J end lost 4 bases, and 15 bases lay between the germline ends. The CDR3 spans 16 residues. Germline V CDR1 and CDR2: SGHDT, YYEEEE. The CDR3 DNA is TGTGCCAGCAGCTTCCCAGGGGAGATCGGCACCGGGGAGCTGTTTTTT. Amino acids: CASSFPGEIGTGELFF.

This clonotype has a count of ten or more. The V call is TRBV20-1, the J call TRBJ1-4, with TRBD1 as a possible D gene (5 bases). The CDR3 covers 11 residues. V was cut by 2 bases and J by 11 bases, with 9 bases left in between. Germline values: CDR1 DFQATT, CDR2 SNEGSKA (reference sequence). The CDR3 is CSARQGGKLFF. CDR3 nucleotide sequence: TGCAGTGCTAGACAGGGTGGGAAACTGTTTTTT.

This clonotype was found many times. The genes are TRBV2 and TRBJ2-3, with no clear D. The V and J ends lost 8 bases and 2 bases respectively, with 14 bases between them. The CDR3 extends over 14 amino acids. CDR1 and CDR2 from the germline V gene are SNHLY and FYNNEI. As DNA, the CDR3 is TGTGCCAGCGCTACACACCTGTACACAGATACGCAGTATTTT. Its translation: CASATHLYTDTQYF.

A few counts support this clonotype. This chain joins TRBV5-4 and TRBJ1-1, with TRBD1 matching over 8 bases. V trimming: 5 bases; J trimming: 6 bases; junction bases outside the gene matches: 6. The CDR3 consists of 13 residues. CDR1 and CDR2 from the germline V gene are SGHNT and YYREEE (reference sequence). CDR3 sequence (DNA): TGTGCCAGCAGTTTTCAGGGGGCGCCTGAAGCTTTCTTT. Its translation is CASSFQGAPEAFF.

The chain recombines TRBV7-9 with TRBJ2-7; D gene uncertain. CDR1 SEHNR and CDR2 FQNEAQ come from the germline V gene (reference sequence). The CDR3 totals 13 residues. Trimming shortened V by 3 bases and J by 7 bases, and 13 bases separated the two germline ends. The DNA for the CDR3 is TGTGCCAGCAGCTTCGACACACTATGGGAGCAGTACTTC. This translates into CASSFDTLWEQYF.

CDR3 coding DNA: TGTGCCACCTTAGGGAGTGGAGAGACCCAGTACTTC. As protein: CATLGSGETQYF. V and J are TRBV2 and TRBJ2-5; possibly TRBD2 for D (5 bases). Trimming removed 10 bases from V and 4 bases from J, with 13 bases in between. The CDR3 covers 12 residues. The germline V gene has CDR1 SNHLY and CDR2 FYNNEI.

The genes are TRBV29-1 and TRBJ1-1; D remains unclear. This CDR3 spans 10 amino acids. Trimming pared 2 bases from V and 10 bases from J, leaving 8 bases between. Germline values: CDR1 SQVTM, CDR2 ANQGSEA. CDR3 sequence reads: CSVENSSAFF. CDR3 in DNA: TGCAGCGTTGAAAACAGCTCAGCTTTCTTT.